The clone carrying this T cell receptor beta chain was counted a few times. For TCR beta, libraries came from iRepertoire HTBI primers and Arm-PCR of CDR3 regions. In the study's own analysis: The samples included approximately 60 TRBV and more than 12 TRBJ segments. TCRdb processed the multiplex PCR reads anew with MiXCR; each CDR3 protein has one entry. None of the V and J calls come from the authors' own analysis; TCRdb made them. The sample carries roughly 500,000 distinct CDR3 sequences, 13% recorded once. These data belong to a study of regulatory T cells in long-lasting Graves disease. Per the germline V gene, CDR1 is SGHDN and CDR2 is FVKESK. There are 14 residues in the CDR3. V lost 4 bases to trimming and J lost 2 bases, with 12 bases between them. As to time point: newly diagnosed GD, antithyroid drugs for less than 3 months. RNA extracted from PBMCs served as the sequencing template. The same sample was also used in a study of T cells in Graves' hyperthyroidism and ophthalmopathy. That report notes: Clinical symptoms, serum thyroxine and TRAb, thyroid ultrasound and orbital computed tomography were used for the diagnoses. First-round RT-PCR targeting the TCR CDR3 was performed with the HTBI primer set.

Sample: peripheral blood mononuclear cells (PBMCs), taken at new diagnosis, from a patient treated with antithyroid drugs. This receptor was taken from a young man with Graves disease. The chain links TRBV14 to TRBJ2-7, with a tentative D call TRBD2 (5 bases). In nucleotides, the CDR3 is TGTGCCAGCAGCCCAATCAGCGGTCCCTACGAGCAGTACTTC. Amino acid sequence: CASSPISGPYEQYF.